This TCR beta chain was retrieved from a study of blood T cell repertoires in COVID-19. Study summary: Samples representing acute and convalescent COVID-19 were sourced from the United States, Italy and Spain.

The CDR3 is made up of 13 amino acids. Trimming at V came to 7 bases and at J to 3 bases, leaving 6 bases not matched to a gene. Germline assignment: CDR1 SGDLS and CDR2 YYNGEE. As originally analysed: Estimation of nucleated cell counts was performed using reference gene primer amplification. Some clones are missing from TCRdb's copy, which holds only in-frame ones; the method was immunoSEQ multiplex PCR. For V, J and clone size, that table is used; D and trimming come from the DNA. Among roughly 90,000 clones listed, approximately 80% were seen once. The TCR was taken from an elderly woman with active or convalescent COVID-19. The rearrangement links TRBV9 to TRBJ2-7; 8 bases are a match to TRBD2. The source material was peripheral blood. In DNA form, the CDR3 reads TGTGCCAGCGCCGGGGCGGGAGGCTACGAGCAGTACTTC. It specifies CASAGAGGYEQYF.